This TCR beta chain was found in a study of blood T cells in healthy people across ages. Peripheral blood from each donor was collected in a volume of about 10 milliliters. As to this clonotype: A read error is possible here, since a much larger clone lies one base away.

CDR1 is ENHRY, CDR2 SYGVKD, per germline. V lost 3 bases and J 4 bases, leaving 9 bases between the germline ends. This CDR3 has 13 residues. With a J-beta primer mix and a sample-barcoded 5' primer, a second PCR ran about 6 to 11 cycles. Per-sample output comprised a minimum of 2.5 million paired-end reads containing CDR3. TCRdb ran MiXCR on the 5' RACE reads and lists one entry per CDR3 protein. Among about a million distinct CDR3 sequences listed, around two fifths were seen once. Specimen: blood. The chain employs TRBV10-3 and TRBJ1-2; D is perhaps TRBD1 (6 bases). This TCR was recovered from a man aged 18 to 35 in good health. CDR3 bases: TGTGCCATCAGTGAATACAGGGTCTATGGCTACACCTTC. It specifies CAISEYRVYGYTF.